The following is a T cell receptor (beta chain) sequence with its context. Its target antigen remains unknown. The record has no base qualities; no much larger clone is one base away. The collaborating institutions used their own protocols to collect whole blood in K2EDTA tubes. For TCRbeta analysis, collaborator samples were shipped as frozen whole blood, as isolated PBMCs, or as DNA extracted from either sample type. The V end loses 11 bases and the J end loses 6 bases, and a stretch of 17 bases separates them. Inclusive of the bounding cysteine and phenylalanine, the CDR3 is 14 residues long. CDR3 DNA is the only sequence kept; it has 42 bases, read in frame from the first base. The germline V gene yields MNHEY for CDR1 and SVGAGI for CDR2. These data are taken from a study of blood T cell repertoires in COVID-19 (dated by TCRdb to the early 2020s). Background on the whole study: Samples covering the acute and convalescent phases of COVID-19 were provided by collaborators in the United States, Italy and Spain. The material from the prospective study consisted of cDNA or gDNA derived from T cells, B-cell-depleted T cells, or PBMCs. Subjects who had been exposed to COVID-19, were actively infected with it, or had recovered from it provided the deeply sampled blood TCRbeta repertoires that made up the dataset. The repertoires were released in a freely available public database meant as a resource for research on the immune response to SARS-CoV-2. The samples were drawn from the first 160 participants of the ongoing ImmuneRACE study and from more than 1,000 subjects provided by 6 global collaborators. A de-identified subject ID, COVID-19 status, age in years and sex were almost always included in the sample metadata. Where HLA class I and class II types were available, the types were taken from metadata supplied by the sample provider, not from assay-based typing.

TCRbeta CDR3 regions were amplified from genomic DNA using the immunoSEQ Assay, a bias-controlled multiplex PCR. The study's own analysis went as follows. Within the assay, amplification of reference gene primers was used to estimate how many nucleated cells each sample contained. To quantify the absolute abundance of each unique TCRbeta CDR3 rearrangement, sequence reads were collapsed and filtered. For each sample, productive Simpson clonality was calculated by taking the square root of Simpson's diversity index across productive rearrangements. TCRdb re-hosts the immuneACCESS table, in-frame sequences only. Its copies lack some clones; in the studies checked, an unresolved V gene accounts for under half of them, and the cause for the rest is not known. V and J calls and clone size are given by that table; D and trimming were obtained from the DNA. Present in this sample are 50,000 to 85,000 clones, about 91% of which were seen just once. 7.3% of the sample lies in the top ten.

Summary of the overall study and its limitations: The amount of clinical and demographic metadata varied by source and participant and was provided uncurated.

This TCR was recovered from a human donor in a cohort sampled during active COVID-19. The V gene is TRBV6-5 and the J gene is TRBJ1-6; TRBD1 might be the D gene, on 5 matching bases. The specimen was peripheral blood. CDR3 region: CAVTRGDGNSPLHF. The DNA sequence is TGTGCCGTCACCCGCGGGGACGGTAATTCACCCCTCCACTTT.